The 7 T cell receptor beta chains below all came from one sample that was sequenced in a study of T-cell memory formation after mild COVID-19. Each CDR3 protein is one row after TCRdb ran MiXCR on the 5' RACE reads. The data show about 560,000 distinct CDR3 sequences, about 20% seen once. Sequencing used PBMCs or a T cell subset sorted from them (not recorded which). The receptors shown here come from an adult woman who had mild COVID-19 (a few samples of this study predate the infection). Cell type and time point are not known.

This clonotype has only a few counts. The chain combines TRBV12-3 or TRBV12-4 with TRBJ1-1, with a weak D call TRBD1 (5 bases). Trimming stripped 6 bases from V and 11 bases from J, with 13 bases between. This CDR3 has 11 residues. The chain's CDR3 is CASSEGLRAFF. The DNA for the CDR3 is TGTGCCAGCAGCGAGGGACTGAGGGCTTTCTTT.

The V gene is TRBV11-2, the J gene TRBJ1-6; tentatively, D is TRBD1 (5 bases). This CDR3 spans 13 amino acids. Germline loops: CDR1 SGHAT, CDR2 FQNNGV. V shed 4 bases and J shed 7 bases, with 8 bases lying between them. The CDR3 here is CASSSTENSPLHF. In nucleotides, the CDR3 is TGTGCCAGCAGCTCGACAGAGAATTCACCCCTCCACTTT.

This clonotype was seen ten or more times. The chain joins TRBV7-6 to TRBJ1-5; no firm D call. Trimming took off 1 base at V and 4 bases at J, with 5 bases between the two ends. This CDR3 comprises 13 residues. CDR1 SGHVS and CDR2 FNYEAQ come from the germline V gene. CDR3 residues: CASSLEENQPQHF. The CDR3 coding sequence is TGTGCCAGCAGCTTAGAGGAAAATCAGCCCCAGCATTTT.

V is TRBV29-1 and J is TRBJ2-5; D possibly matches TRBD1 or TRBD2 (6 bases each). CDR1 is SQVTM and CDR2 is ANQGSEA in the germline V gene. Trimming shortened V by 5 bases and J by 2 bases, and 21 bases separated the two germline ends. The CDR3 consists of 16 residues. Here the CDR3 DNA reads TGCAGCGTTAGTGGGGGGCCGAACCACCCACAAGAGACCCAGTACTTC. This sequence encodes CSVSGGPNHPQETQYF.

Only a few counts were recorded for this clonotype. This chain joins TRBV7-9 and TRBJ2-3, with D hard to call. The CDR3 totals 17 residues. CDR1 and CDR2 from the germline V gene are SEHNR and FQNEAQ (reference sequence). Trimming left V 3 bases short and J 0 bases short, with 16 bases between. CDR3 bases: TGTGCCAGCAGCTTTGTGGGTAGCACAGCTAGCACAGATACGCAGTATTTT. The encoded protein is CASSFVGSTASTDTQYF.

CDR3 in amino acids: CASSQVEPSSQYF. The CDR3 DNA reads TGCGCCAGCAGCCAAGTCGAGCCCTCCTCGCAGTATTTT. This chain links TRBV4-1 with TRBJ2-3; D is undetermined. This CDR3 contains 13 residues. Germline values: CDR1 MGHRA, CDR2 YSYEKL. V shed 1 base and J shed 10 bases, with 12 bases lying between them.

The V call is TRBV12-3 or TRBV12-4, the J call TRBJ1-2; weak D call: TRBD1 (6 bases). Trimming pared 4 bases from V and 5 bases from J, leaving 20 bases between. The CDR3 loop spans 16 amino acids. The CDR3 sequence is CASSSSGGAGIYGYTF. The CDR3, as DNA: TGTGCCAGCAGTTCCTCCGGGGGGGCCGGGATTTATGGCTACACCTTC.